Following are 24 T cell receptor beta chains from one sample sequenced in a study of control samples from healthy donors and cancer patients (dated by TCRdb to 2020 to 2021). Libraries were made using the immunoSEQ multiplex PCR assay. TCRdb re-hosts the immuneACCESS table, in-frame sequences only. Its copies lack some clones; in the studies checked, an unresolved V gene accounts for under half of them, and the cause for the rest is not known. Recorded for this sample are 150,000 to 200,000 clones; about 90% of them occurred a single time. The ten largest make up 1.7% of the sample. Material for sequencing was blood. These receptor sequences come from a man between 18 and 29 years old in good health.

The chain combines TRBV18 with TRBJ2-7; D perhaps matches TRBD1 (5 bases). With 5 bases removed from V and 2 bases from J, the gap between germline ends came to 13 bases. CDR3 length: 14 residues. The germline V gene has CDR1 KGHSH and CDR2 LQKENI. The CDR3 region has the DNA TGTGCCAGCTCAGCAACGACAGAACCCTACGAGCAGTACTTC. Translation gives CASSATTEPYEQYF. Together with reference TRBV18 and TRBJ2-7, the CDR3 gives the full variable domain: NAGVMQNPRHLVRRRGQEARLRCSPMKGHSHVYWYRQLPEEGLKFMVYLQKENIIDESGMPKERFSAEFPKEGPSILRIQQVVRGDSAAYFCASSATTEPYEQYFGPGTRLTVT.

The J gene is TRBJ2-7, the V gene TRBV27; a possible D gene is TRBD2 (5 bases). Per the germline V gene, CDR1 is MNHEY and CDR2 is SMNVEV (reference sequence). The V end was cut by 6 bases, the J end by 3 bases, with 12 bases between. CDR3 size: 13 residues. The DNA of the CDR3 is TGTGCCAGCAGCCTTCTAGAGGGCTACGAGCAGTACTTC. It translates to CASSLLEGYEQYF.

The CDR3: CASSLGTGGYGEQFF. In DNA form, the CDR3 reads TGTGCCAGCAGCCTCGGGACAGGGGGTTACGGAGAGCAGTTCTTC. The J gene is TRBJ2-1, the V gene TRBV5-4; 11 bases line up with TRBD1. The CDR3 consists of 15 residues. Trimming cost V 4 bases and J 10 bases; bases outside gene matches: 10. CDR1 and CDR2 from the germline V gene are SGHNT and YYREEE (reference sequence).

J is TRBJ2-7 and V is TRBV4-2, with D possibly matching TRBD2 (5 bases). CDR1 and CDR2 (germline): LGHNA, YNFKEQ. Trimming cost V 5 bases and J 0 bases, with 20 bases left between them. The CDR3 consists of 17 residues. CDR3 region: CASSLLPRRDSSYEQYF. The CDR3 region has the DNA TGTGCCAGCAGCTTACTACCGCGCCGGGATTCCTCCTACGAGCAGTACTTC.

This chain links TRBV30 with TRBJ2-3; D is possibly TRBD1 or TRBD2 (5 bases each). V lost 4 bases to trimming and J lost 3 bases, with 14 bases between them. CDR1 is GTSNPN and CDR2 is SVGIG in the germline V gene (reference sequence). The CDR3 is 14 amino acids. This CDR3 is CAWTHRGETDTQYF. The CDR3 DNA follows: TGTGCCTGGACCCATAGGGGAGAGACAGATACGCAGTATTTT. The whole variable domain, remainder taken from reference TRBV30 and TRBJ2-3, is SQTIHQWPATLVQPVGSPLSLECTVEGTSNPNLYWYRQAAGRGLQLLFYSVGIGQISSEVPQNLSASRPQDRQFILSSKKLLLSDSGFYLCAWTHRGETDTQYFGPGTRLTVL.

This clone came up once. The chain recombines TRBV19 with TRBJ1-6, with 7 nucleotides matching TRBD1. Per the germline V gene, CDR1 is LNHDA and CDR2 is SQIVND (reference sequence). This CDR3 has 14 residues. J lost 7 bases, V lost 3 bases, and 3 bases had no gene match. The CDR3 DNA is TGTGCCAGTAGTATCACAGGGGCCAATTCACCCCTCCACTTT. Translating gives CASSITGANSPLHF.

The chain carries TRBV11-3 and TRBJ1-2; D is unclear. The CDR3 totals 16 residues. Deletions cut 7 bases from V and 7 bases from J, with 25 bases between. Germline V gene sequence: CDR1 SGHNT, CDR2 YENEEA. Here the CDR3 reads CASNHPCGPSLGGYTF. For the CDR3, the DNA is TGTGCCAGCAACCACCCGTGCGGGCCTTCCCTTGGTGGCTACACCTTC.

This chain connects TRBV4-3 to TRBJ2-7; D is uncertain. Trimming left V 3 bases short and J 3 bases short, with 9 bases between. The CDR3 contains 13 residues. CDR1 and CDR2 from the germline V gene are LGHNA and YSLEER. CDR3 nucleotide sequence: TGCGCCAGCAGCCATGATCGGAGCTACGAGCAGTACTTC. As protein: CASSHDRSYEQYF.

V gene TRBV6-5 combines with J gene TRBJ1-1; unclear D gene. V was clipped by 6 bases and J by 3 bases, with 11 bases between them. The CDR3 runs 13 residues. CDR1 and CDR2 from the germline V gene are MNHEY and SVGAGI. Here the CDR3 DNA reads TGTGCCAGCAGGGACCGGGCGGACACTGAAGCTTTCTTT. It specifies CASRDRADTEAFF.

This CDR3 is CAWRDQGRETQYF. The CDR3 DNA reads as TGTGCCTGGAGGGACCAGGGGCGAGAGACCCAGTACTTC. The chain carries TRBV30 and TRBJ2-5, with D possibly TRBD1 on 6 matching bases. Trimming shortened V by 3 bases and J by 4 bases, and 12 bases separated the two germline ends. The CDR3 extends over 13 amino acids. Germline lookup yields CDR1 GTSNPN and CDR2 SVGIG (reference sequence).

This clone was picked up one time. The genes are TRBV5-1 and TRBJ2-3; the D gene is possibly TRBD2 (6 bases). The CDR3 sequence is 15 residues long. The V end lost 1 base, the J end lost 4 bases, and 13 bases lay between the germline ends. Germline V lookup: CDR1 SGHRS, CDR2 YFSETQ. CDR3: CASSLNPGGADTQYF. In DNA, the CDR3 is TGCGCCAGCAGCTTGAATCCGGGCGGGGCAGATACGCAGTATTTT.

The rearrangement links TRBV19 to TRBJ2-5, with 8 bases lining up with TRBD1. CDR3 length equals 15 residues. J lost 4 bases, V lost 6 bases, and 10 bases had no gene match. From germline, CDR1 is LNHDA and CDR2 SQIVND (reference sequence). CDR3 nucleotide sequence: TGTGCCAGTAGCTTTCAGGGGGCCGGACGAGAGACCCAGTACTTC. Protein sequence: CASSFQGAGRETQYF.

Notes on this clone: Compared with germline, one end of the junction differs, possibly owing to a read error. Distinct nucleotide sequences in the sample also encode this CDR3. V usage is TRBV6-2 or TRBV6-3 and J usage is TRBJ2-7; 13 nucleotides line up with TRBD2. The CDR3 has 17 amino acids. Germline V lookup: CDR1 MNHEY, CDR2 SVGEGT. Here the CDR3 DNA reads TGTGCCAGTAGTTATGGAAGACTAGCGGGGGGCTCCTACGAGCAGTACTTC. It yields the protein CASSYGRLAGGSYEQYF.

V usage is TRBV7-9 and J usage is TRBJ2-1; the D call may be TRBD1 or TRBD2 (5 bases each). Germline CDR1 SEHNR, CDR2 FQNEAQ (reference sequence). The CDR3 is 15 residues long. Between the trimmed V and J ends, which lost 5 bases and 7 bases, there was a span of 18 bases. CDR3 sequence (DNA): TGTGCCAGCAGCCCCGGGGACGCTGGTTTTAATGAGCAGTTCTTC. This sequence encodes CASSPGDAGFNEQFF. Based on the CDR3 plus reference TRBV7-9 and TRBJ2-1, the full variable domain is DTGVSQNPRHKITKRGQNVTFRCDPISEHNRLYWYRQTLGQGPEFLTYFQNEAQLEKSRLLSDRFSAERPKGSFSTLEIQRTEQGDSAMYLCASSPGDAGFNEQFFGPGTRLTVL.

The chain joins TRBV5-8 to TRBJ1-2; 7 positions match TRBD1. This CDR3 has 15 amino acids. V gave up 0 bases and J gave up 5 bases; unmatched junction bases: 7. Germline V CDR1 and CDR2: SGHTS, YDEGEE. CDR3 nucleotide sequence: TGTGCCAGCAGCTTGGAGACAGGGCGGTGGTATGGCTACACCTTC. Protein product: CASSLETGRWYGYTF.

As regards this clone: It is likely a read error, because the conserved phenylalanine at the end of the CDR3 is missing. No DNA is shown, since the ends of the CDR3 on it are uncertain; the CDR3 is the one TCRdb lists. This chain links TRBV5-1 with TRBJ2-7; the D call in the table, TRBD1, was not verified against the DNA. CDR1 and CDR2 from the germline V gene are SGHRS and YFSETQ. Termini included, the CDR3 measures 14 amino acids. The CDR3 protein is CASSPLPGTNIFYE.

This chain connects TRBV5-1 to TRBJ2-3; tentatively, D is TRBD2 (5 bases). The CDR3 sequence is 14 residues long. Per germline, CDR1 SGHRS and CDR2 YFSETQ. V was clipped by 3 bases and J by 1 base, with 9 bases between them. In DNA, the CDR3 is TGCGCCAGCAGCTGGGTTAGCGGCACAGATACGCAGTATTTT. The encoded protein is CASSWVSGTDTQYF. The entire variable domain, with the rest obtained from reference TRBV5-1 and TRBJ2-3, is as follows: KAGVTQTPRYLIKTRGQQVTLSCSPISGHRSVSWYQQTPGQGLQFLFEYFSETQRNKGNFPGRFSGRQFSNSRSEMNVSTLELGDSALYLCASSWVSGTDTQYFGPGTRLTVL.

This chain uses TRBV3-1 (or the pseudogene TRBV3-2) with TRBJ2-5, with D maybe TRBD2 (6 bases). Germline lookup yields CDR1 LGHDT and CDR2 YNNKEL (reference sequence). V lost 3 bases and J 4 bases, leaving 9 bases between the germline ends. This CDR3 region has 13 residues. The CDR3 nucleotides are TGTGCCAGCAGCCAGGGGAGGTCAGAGACCCAGTACTTC. It encodes CASSQGRSETQYF.

This clone was found once. The genes are TRBV9 and TRBJ1-5; D remains ambiguous. The germline CDR1 and CDR2 sequences are SGDLS and YYNGEE. CDR3 length: 14 residues. Deletions cut 0 bases from V and 0 bases from J, with 4 bases between. This CDR3 reads CASSVGGSNQPQHF. The CDR3, as DNA: TGTGCCAGCAGCGTAGGAGGTAGCAATCAGCCCCAGCATTTT.

This rearrangement joins TRBV30 to TRBJ1-5, with a possible D match to TRBD1 (5 bases). Germline loops: CDR1 GTSNPN, CDR2 SVGIG (reference sequence). This CDR3 is built from 13 residues. V lost 4 bases to trimming and J lost 2 bases, with 9 bases between them. This chain's CDR3 is CAWKAGRNQPQHF. The CDR3 bases are TGTGCCTGGAAAGCGGGACGCAATCAGCCCCAGCATTTT.

This chain links TRBV6-5 with TRBJ1-2; tentatively, D is TRBD1 (5 bases). V gave up 7 bases and J gave up 1 base, with 10 bases separating them. Per germline, CDR1 MNHEY and CDR2 SVGAGI. The CDR3 loop spans 13 amino acids. The CDR3 nucleotides are TGTGCCAGCAAGACGGGGGTTAACTATGGCTACACCTTC. Translating it yields CASKTGVNYGYTF.

This clone was detected a few times. The V and J genes are TRBV5-1 and TRBJ2-1; 8 positions agree with TRBD2. Germline CDR1 reads SGHRS; CDR2 reads YFSETQ. The CDR3 spans 16 residues. Trimming cost V 1 base and J 4 bases; bases outside gene matches: 7. The CDR3 nucleotides are TGCGCCAGCAGCTTGTTCGCGGGGGGCTTATACAATGAGCAGTTCTTC. This codes for CASSLFAGGLYNEQFF.

The gene calls are TRBV18 and TRBJ1-4; D is unresolved. V was cut by 1 base and J by 5 bases, with 11 bases left in between. CDR1 and CDR2 from the germline V gene are KGHSH and LQKENI. The CDR3 has 15 residues. In DNA, the CDR3 is TGTGCCAGCTCACCACAGCGGGAGACCAATGAAAAACTGTTTTTT. Translating gives CASSPQRETNEKLFF.

The rearrangement joins TRBV9 to TRBJ2-3; TRBD2 might be the D (6 bases). Trimming pared 4 bases from V and 6 bases from J, leaving 15 bases between. The CDR3 covers 14 residues. Germline assignment: CDR1 SGDLS and CDR2 YYNGEE. Here the CDR3 DNA reads TGTGCCAGCAGCCCCGGAGGGGTCGGCGATACGCAGTATTTT. This encodes CASSPGGVGDTQYF.